A single sample gave rise to the 5 T cell receptor beta chains below, sequenced in a study of Ad26.COV2.S vaccination and SARS-CoV-2 variants. Treatment meaning: 15 to 20 received Ad26.COV2.S at low or high dose, single or two shots; about five received placebo; per-sample allocation not given. Day 63 after the first vaccine or placebo injection was the time point for sampling. The protocol was immunoSEQ multiplex PCR, while the TCRdb copy is restricted to in-frame clones and leaves out a portion. The repertoire holds some 520,000 clones, with approximately 90% as singletons. The material was peripheral blood, obtained in a trial of Ad26.COV2.S vaccine versus placebo. These receptors came from a person aged 18-60 years who received the Ad26.COV2.S COVID-19 vaccine or a placebo.

The chain is built from TRBV5-1 and TRBJ2-4, with D tentatively TRBD1 (5 bases). The V gene's germline CDR1 is SGHRS and CDR2 YFSETQ. Trimming took off 0 bases at V and 1 base at J, with 14 bases between the two ends. The CDR3 totals 17 residues. CDR3 sequence (DNA): TGCGCCAGCAGCTTGGTGCTTCCGTGGGGCGCCAAAAACATTCAGTACTTC. This translates into CASSLVLPWGAKNIQYF. Variable domain in full (rest from reference TRBV5-1 and TRBJ2-4): KAGVTQTPRYLIKTRGQQVTLSCSPISGHRSVSWYQQTPGQGLQFLFEYFSETQRNKGNFPGRFSGRQFSNSRSEMNVSTLELGDSALYLCASSLVLPWGAKNIQYFGAGTRLSVL.

This clone has a single count. In the same sample, other DNA sequences code for this CDR3. This sequence joins TRBV19 and TRBJ1-4; a weak D match, TRBD1 (6 bases). Germline V gene lookup returns CDR1 LNHDA and CDR2 SQIVND (reference sequence). Trimming shortened V by 3 bases and J by 2 bases, and 10 bases separated the two germline ends. The CDR3 is 15 residues long. The DNA of the CDR3 is TGTGCCAGTAGTATGCGGGGGGCTACTAATGAAAAACTGTTTTTT. Its protein product is CASSMRGATNEKLFF.

The chain couples TRBV30 to TRBJ1-4; weak D call: TRBD1 (6 bases). Germline V gene data show CDR1 as GTSNPN and CDR2 as SVGIG (reference sequence). The CDR3 spans 13 residues. Between the trimmed V and J ends, which lost 5 bases and 5 bases, there was a span of 12 bases. Written as DNA, the CDR3 is TGTGCCTGGGAGGGGACACGAAATGAAAAACTGTTTTTT. Protein product: CAWEGTRNEKLFF.

This clone has more than one count but fewer than ten. This chain uses TRBV4-2 with TRBJ1-2, with 9 bases lining up with TRBD1. Unmatched junction bases numbered 13, after V lost 4 bases and J lost 4 bases. Germline V gene data show CDR1 as LGHNA and CDR2 as YNFKEQ. The CDR3 consists of 17 residues. CDR3 in DNA: TGTGCCAGCAGCCTCGCCCGACAGGGGGTTGGGGGCTATGGCTACACCTTC. The encoded protein is CASSLARQGVGGYGYTF.

The chain joins TRBV3-1 (or the pseudogene TRBV3-2) to TRBJ2-7; possible D gene TRBD2, 6 bases. The germline V gene has CDR1 LGHDT and CDR2 YNNKEL (reference sequence). V was cut by 0 bases and J by 2 bases, with 14 bases left in between. The CDR3 is 16 amino acids. CDR3 sequence (DNA): TGTGCCAGCAGCCAAGACTACGGGAGCCCCCCCTACGAGCAGTACTTC. Its translation: CASSQDYGSPPYEQYF.